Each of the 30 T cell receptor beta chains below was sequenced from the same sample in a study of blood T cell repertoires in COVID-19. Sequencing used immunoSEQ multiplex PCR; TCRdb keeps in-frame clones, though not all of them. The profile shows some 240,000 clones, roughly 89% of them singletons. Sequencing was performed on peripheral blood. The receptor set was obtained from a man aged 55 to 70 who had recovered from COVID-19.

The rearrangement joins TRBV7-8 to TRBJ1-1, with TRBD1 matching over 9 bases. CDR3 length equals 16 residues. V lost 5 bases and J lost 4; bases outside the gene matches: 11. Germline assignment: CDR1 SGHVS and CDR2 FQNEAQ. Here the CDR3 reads CASSHGQGLGGTEAFF. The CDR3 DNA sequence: TGTGCCAGCAGCCACGGACAGGGGCTCGGTGGCACTGAAGCTTTCTTT.

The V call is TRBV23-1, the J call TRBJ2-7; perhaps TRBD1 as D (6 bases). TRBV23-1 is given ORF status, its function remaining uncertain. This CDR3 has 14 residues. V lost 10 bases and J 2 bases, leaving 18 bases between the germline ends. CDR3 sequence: CAIPSDRNTYEQYF. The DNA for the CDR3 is TGCGCCATCCCAAGTGACAGGAATACCTACGAGCAGTACTTC.

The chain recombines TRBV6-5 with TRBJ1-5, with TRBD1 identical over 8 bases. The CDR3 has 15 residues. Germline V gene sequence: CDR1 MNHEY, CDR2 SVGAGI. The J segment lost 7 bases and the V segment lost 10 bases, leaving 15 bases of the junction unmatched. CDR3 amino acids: CATRGLTGGWQPQHF. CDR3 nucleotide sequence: TGTGCCACCAGGGGTCTTACAGGGGGATGGCAGCCCCAGCATTTT.

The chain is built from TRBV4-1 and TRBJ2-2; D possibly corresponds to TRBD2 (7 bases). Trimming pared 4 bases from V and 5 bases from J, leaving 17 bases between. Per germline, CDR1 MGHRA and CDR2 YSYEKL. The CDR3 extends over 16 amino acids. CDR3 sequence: CASSRGGGQRTGELFF. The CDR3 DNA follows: TGCGCCAGCAGCCGAGGGGGAGGGCAAAGGACCGGGGAGCTGTTTTTT.

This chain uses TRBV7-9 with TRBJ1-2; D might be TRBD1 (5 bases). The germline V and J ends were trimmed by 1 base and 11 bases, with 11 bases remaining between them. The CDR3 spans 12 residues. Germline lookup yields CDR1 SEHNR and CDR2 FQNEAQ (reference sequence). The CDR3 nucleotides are TGTGCCAGCAGCTTAGAACACAAGGGGTACACCTTC. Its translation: CASSLEHKGYTF.

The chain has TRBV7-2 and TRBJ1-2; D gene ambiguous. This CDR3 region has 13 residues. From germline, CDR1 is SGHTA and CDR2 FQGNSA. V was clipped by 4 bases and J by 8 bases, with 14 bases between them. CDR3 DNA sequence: TGTGCCAGCAGCTCGCCTAAAACTCGGGGCTACACCTTC. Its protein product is CASSSPKTRGYTF.

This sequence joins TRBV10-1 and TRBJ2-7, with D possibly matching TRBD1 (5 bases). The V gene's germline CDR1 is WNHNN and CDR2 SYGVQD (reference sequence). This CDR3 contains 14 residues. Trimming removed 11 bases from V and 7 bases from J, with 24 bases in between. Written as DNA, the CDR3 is TGCGCCCCTCCTCCTGGGGCTCTCCGACGGGAGCAGTACTTC. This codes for CAPPPGALRREQYF.

The CDR3 DNA is TGTGCCAGCAGCGCGAAAGTCGAGCAGTACTTC. Protein product: CASSAKVEQYF. The chain uses TRBV6-2 or TRBV6-3 and TRBJ2-7; D remains ambiguous. CDR1 is MNHEY and CDR2 is SVGEGT in the germline V gene. Trimming cost V 6 bases and J 6 bases, with 9 bases left between them. This CDR3 has 11 amino acids.

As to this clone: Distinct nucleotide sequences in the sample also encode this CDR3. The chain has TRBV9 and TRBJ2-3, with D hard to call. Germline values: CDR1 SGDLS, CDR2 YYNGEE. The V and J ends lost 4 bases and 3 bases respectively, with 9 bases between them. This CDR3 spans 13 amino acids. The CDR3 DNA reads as TGTGCCAGCAGCCTGAGCCGTACAGATACGCAGTATTTT. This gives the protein CASSLSRTDTQYF.

The DNA of the CDR3 is TGTGCCAGCAGCCCACCCGAATACCAAGAGGTAGATGGCTACACCTTC. Encoded protein: CASSPPEYQEVDGYTF. The rearrangement uses TRBV9 and TRBJ1-2; D gene ambiguous. Trimming took 4 bases from V and 6 from J, leaving 22 bases between them. The germline CDR1 and CDR2 sequences are SGDLS and YYNGEE. The CDR3 totals 16 residues.

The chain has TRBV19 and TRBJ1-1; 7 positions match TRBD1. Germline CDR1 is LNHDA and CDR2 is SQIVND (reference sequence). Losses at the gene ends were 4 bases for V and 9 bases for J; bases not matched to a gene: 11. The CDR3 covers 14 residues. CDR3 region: CASSTGQSAVQAFF. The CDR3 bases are TGTGCCAGTAGTACGGGACAGTCCGCTGTACAAGCTTTCTTT.

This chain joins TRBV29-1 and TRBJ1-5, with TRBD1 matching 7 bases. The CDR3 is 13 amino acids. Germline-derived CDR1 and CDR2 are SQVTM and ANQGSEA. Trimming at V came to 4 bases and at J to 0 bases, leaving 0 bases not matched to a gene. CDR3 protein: CSVAGGSNQPQHF. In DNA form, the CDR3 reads TGCAGCGTTGCAGGGGGTAGCAATCAGCCCCAGCATTTT.

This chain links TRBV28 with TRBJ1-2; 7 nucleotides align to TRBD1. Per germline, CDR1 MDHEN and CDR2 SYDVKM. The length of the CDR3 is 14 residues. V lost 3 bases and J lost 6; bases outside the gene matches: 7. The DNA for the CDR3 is TGTGCCAGCAGTTTCTCCGACAGGGAGCATGGCTACACCTTC. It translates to CASSFSDREHGYTF.

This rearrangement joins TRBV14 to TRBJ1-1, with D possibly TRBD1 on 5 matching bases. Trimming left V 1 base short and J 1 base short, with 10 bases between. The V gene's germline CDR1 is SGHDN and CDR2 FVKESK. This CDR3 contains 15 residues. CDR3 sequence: CASSQALGQNTEAFF. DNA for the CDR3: TGTGCCAGCAGCCAAGCGCTAGGACAGAACACTGAAGCTTTCTTT.

The CDR3 region has the DNA TGTGCCAGCTCATCCGGGACAGGGACATCAGAAGCTTTCTTT. Translated: CASSSGTGTSEAFF. The gene calls are TRBV18 and TRBJ1-1; the match to TRBD1 covers 9 bases. Per germline, CDR1 KGHSH and CDR2 LQKENI. V trimming: 5 bases; J trimming: 8 bases; junction bases outside the gene matches: 9. The CDR3 has 14 amino acids.

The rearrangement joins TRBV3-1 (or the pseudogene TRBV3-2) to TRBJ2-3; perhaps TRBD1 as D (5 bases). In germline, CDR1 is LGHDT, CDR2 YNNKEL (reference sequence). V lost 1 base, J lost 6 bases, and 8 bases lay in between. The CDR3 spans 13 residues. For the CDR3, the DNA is TGTGCCAGCAGCCAAGCCCACAGGGATACGCAGTATTTT. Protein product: CASSQAHRDTQYF.

CDR3 sequence: CAIRALRDRGSSGNTIYF. The DNA of the CDR3 is TGTGCCATCCGGGCGCTACGGGACAGAGGGTCCTCTGGAAACACCATATATTTT. The chain combines TRBV10-3 with TRBJ1-3; 7 bases match TRBD1. In germline, CDR1 is ENHRY, CDR2 SYGVKD. The V segment lost 8 bases and the J segment 0 bases; nucleotides outside the gene matches: 16. The CDR3 covers 18 residues.

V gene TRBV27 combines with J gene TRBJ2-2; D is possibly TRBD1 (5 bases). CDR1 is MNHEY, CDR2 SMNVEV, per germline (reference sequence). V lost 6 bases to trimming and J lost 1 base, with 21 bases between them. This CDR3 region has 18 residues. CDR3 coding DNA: TGTGCCAGCAGCTCCGGTTCCAGGGTCGTTATGAACACCGGGGAGCTGTTTTTT. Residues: CASSSGSRVVMNTGELFF.

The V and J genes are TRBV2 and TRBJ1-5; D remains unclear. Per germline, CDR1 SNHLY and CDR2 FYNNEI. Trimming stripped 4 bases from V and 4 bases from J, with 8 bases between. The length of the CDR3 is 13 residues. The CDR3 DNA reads TGTGCCAGCAGTGGCGGAAGAAATCAGCCCCAGCATTTT. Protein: CASSGGRNQPQHF.

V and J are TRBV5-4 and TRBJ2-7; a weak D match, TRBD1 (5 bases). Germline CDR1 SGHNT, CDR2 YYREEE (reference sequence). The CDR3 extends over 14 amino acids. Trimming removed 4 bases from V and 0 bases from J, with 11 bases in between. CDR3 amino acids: CASSPATVSYEQYF. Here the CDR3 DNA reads TGTGCCAGCAGCCCCGCGACAGTCTCCTACGAGCAGTACTTC.

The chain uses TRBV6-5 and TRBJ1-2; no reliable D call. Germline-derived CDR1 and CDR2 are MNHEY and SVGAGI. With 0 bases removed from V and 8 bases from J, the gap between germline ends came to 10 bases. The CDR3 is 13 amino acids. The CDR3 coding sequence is TGTGCCAGCAGTTACTCTGGAGGGCTCGGCTACACCTTC. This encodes CASSYSGGLGYTF.

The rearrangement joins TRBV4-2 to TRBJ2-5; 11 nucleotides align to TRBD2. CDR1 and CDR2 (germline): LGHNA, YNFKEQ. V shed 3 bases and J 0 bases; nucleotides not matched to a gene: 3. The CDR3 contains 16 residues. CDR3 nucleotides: TGTGCCAGCAGCCAGGGGACTAGCGGTTACCAAGAGACCCAGTACTTC. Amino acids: CASSQGTSGYQETQYF.

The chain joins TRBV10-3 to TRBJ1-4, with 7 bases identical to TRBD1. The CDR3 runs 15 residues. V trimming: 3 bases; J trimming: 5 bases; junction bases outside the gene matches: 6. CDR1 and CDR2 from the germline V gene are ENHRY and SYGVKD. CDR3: CAISDSDRANEKLFF. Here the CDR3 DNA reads TGTGCCATCAGTGACTCCGACAGGGCCAATGAAAAACTGTTTTTT.

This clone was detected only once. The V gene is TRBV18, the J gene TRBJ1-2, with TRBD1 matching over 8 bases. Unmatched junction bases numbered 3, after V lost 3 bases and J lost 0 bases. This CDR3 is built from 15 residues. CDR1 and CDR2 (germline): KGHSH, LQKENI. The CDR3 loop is CASSPDRGPNYGYTF. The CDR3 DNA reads TGTGCCAGCTCACCCGACAGGGGCCCTAACTATGGCTACACCTTC.

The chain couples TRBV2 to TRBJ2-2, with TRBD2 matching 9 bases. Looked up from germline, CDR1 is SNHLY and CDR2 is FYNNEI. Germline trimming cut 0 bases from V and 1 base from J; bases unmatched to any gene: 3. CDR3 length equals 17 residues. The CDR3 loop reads CASSEARLAENTGELFF. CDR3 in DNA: TGTGCCAGCAGTGAAGCCAGACTAGCGGAGAACACCGGGGAGCTGTTTTTT.

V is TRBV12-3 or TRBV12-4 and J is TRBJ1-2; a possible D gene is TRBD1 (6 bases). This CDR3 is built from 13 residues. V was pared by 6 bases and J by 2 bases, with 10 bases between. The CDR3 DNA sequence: TGTGCCAGCAGCCAGGGGTTAAACTATGGCTACACCTTC. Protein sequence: CASSQGLNYGYTF.

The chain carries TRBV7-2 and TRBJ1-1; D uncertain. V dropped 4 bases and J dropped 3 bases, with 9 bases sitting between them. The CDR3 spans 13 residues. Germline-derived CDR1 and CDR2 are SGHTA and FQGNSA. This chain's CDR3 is CASSSSRDTEAFF. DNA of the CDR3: TGTGCCAGCAGCTCGTCCCGGGACACTGAAGCTTTCTTT.

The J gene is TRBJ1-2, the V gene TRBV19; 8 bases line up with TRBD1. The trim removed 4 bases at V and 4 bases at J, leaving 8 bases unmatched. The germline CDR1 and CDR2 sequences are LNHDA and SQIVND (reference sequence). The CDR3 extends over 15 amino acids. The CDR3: CASSTGQGYFYGYTF. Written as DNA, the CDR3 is TGTGCCAGTAGTACCGGACAGGGCTACTTCTATGGCTACACCTTC.

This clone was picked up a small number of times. The CDR3 DNA reads TGTGCCAGCATTGGCAGGGACACTGAAGCTTTCTTT. Protein sequence: CASIGRDTEAFF. The chain links TRBV28 to TRBJ1-1; a possible D gene is TRBD1 (5 bases). The CDR3 is 12 residues long. The V and J ends lost 7 bases and 3 bases respectively, with 9 bases between them. CDR1 is MDHEN and CDR2 is SYDVKM in the germline V gene.

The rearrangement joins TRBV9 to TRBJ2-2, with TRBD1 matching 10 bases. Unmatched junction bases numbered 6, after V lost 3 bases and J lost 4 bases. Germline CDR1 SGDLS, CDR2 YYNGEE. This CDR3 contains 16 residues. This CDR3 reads CASSATGGATTGELFF. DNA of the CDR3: TGTGCCAGCAGCGCGACAGGGGGCGCCACCACCGGGGAGCTGTTTTTT. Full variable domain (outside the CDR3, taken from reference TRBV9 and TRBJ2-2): DSGVTQTPKHLITATGQRVTLRCSPRSGDLSVYWYQQSLDQGLQFLIQYYNGEERAKGNILERFSAQQFPDLHSELNLSSLELGDSALYFCASSATGGATTGELFFGEGSRLTVL.